The entry that follows covers one TCR beta chain sequence. The sample is drawn from a study of blood T cell repertoires in COVID-19. As for the study in general: Acute and convalescent COVID-19 samples came from the United States, Italy and Spain.

Measured with immunoSEQ multiplex PCR; TCRdb has only the in-frame clones, and not every one. The repertoire holds 300,000 to 350,000 clones, with approximately 83% as singletons. V lost 6 bases and J 4 bases, leaving 18 bases between the germline ends. Germline V lookup: CDR1 MNHEY, CDR2 SVGEGT. The CDR3 contains 15 residues. The chain employs TRBV6-2 or TRBV6-3 and TRBJ1-1; the D gene is possibly TRBD1 (6 bases). The clonotype comes from a woman between 35 and 50 years old with acute COVID-19. Sequencing input: PBMCs or T cells enriched from blood (not recorded which). The CDR3 loop is CASSPISTGTTEAFF. The CDR3, as DNA: TGTGCCAGCAGCCCTATCTCAACAGGGACCACTGAAGCTTTCTTT.